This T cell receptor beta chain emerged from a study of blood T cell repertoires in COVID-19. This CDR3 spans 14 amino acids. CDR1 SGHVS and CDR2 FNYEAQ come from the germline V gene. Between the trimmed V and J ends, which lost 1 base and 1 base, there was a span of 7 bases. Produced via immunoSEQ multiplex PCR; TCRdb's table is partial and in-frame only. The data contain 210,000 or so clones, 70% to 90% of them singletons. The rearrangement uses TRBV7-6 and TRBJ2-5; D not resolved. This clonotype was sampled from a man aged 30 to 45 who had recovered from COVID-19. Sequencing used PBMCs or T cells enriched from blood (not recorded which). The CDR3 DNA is TGTGCCAGCAGCTTAGGGAGCCCCCAAGAGACCCAGTACTTC. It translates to CASSLGSPQETQYF.